The source of this T cell receptor (beta chain) is a study of CD8 T cells in Susac syndrome. The CDR3 covers 17 residues. From germline, CDR1 is SGDLS and CDR2 YYNGEE. The ends were cut back, 0 bases at V and 6 bases at J, with 19 bases in the middle. Roughly 0.45 to 1 ug RNA was reverse transcribed with random hexamers. Amplification of TCR beta CDR3 across 54 Vbeta and 13 Jbeta was performed with immunoSEQ multiplex PCR. Each CDR3 protein is one row after TCRdb ran MiXCR on the immunoSEQ multiplex PCR reads. In the table there are roughly 190,000 distinct CDR3 sequences, under 97% of which are singletons.

The chain uses TRBV9 and TRBJ2-1; D is unresolved. Sequencing input: CD4+ T cells from PBMCs. The receptor's source is a human donor with Susac syndrome. CDR3 nucleotides: TGTGCCAGCAGCGTAGCCGCAAAACGACCTACTCCCAATGAGCAGTTCTTC. The encoded protein is CASSVAAKRPTPNEQFF. Together with reference TRBV9 and TRBJ2-1, the CDR3 gives the full variable domain: DSGVTQTPKHLITATGQRVTLRCSPRSGDLSVYWYQQSLDQGLQFLIQYYNGEERAKGNILERFSAQQFPDLHSELNLSSLELGDSALYFCASSVAAKRPTPNEQFFGPGTRLTVL.